This section outlines one T cell receptor beta chain sequence together with its context. Its antigen is unknown. Germline-derived CDR1 and CDR2 are MRHNA and SNTAGT. Trimming removed 4 bases from V and 1 base from J, with 10 bases in between. This CDR3 has 14 amino acids. This sample was taken from a study of lymphopenia after photon versus proton radiotherapy. Study-level findings and limits: Post-nadir TCR diversity decline inversely tracked overall survival among those who died. Proton therapy kept repertoires fairly stable, unlike photons, which gained effector/memory cells. After lymphocyte nadir, photon-treated repertoires showed oligoclonal expansion, especially CD8+ Temra. Better survival with proton therapy was suggested as possible, not demonstrated.

Sequencing was performed with immunoSEQ multiplex PCR; in TCRdb, only in-frame clones are kept and a portion is missing. The sample carries approximately 80,000 clones, around 82% recorded once. The sequences come from peripheral blood, collected from a patient treated with proton-based radiotherapy. The source of this sequence is a man aged 60-69 years with pancreatic cancer. The V and J genes are TRBV6-4 and TRBJ1-1, with D maybe TRBD1 (5 bases). CDR3 loop: CASSASTANTEAFF. In nucleotides, the CDR3 is TGTGCCAGCAGTGCCTCGACAGCGAACACTGAAGCTTTCTTT.